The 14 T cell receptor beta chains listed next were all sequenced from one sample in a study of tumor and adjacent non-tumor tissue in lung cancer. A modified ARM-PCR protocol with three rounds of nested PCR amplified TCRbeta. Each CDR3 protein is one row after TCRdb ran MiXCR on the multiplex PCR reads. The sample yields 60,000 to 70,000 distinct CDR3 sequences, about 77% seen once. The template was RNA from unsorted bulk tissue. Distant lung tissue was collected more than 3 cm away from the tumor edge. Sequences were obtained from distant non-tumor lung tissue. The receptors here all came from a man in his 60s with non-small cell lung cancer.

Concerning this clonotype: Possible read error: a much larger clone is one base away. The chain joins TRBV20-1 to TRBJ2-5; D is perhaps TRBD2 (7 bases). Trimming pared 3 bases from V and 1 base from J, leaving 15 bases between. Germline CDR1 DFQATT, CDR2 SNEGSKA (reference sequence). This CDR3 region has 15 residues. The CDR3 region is CSARLGGPFQETQYF. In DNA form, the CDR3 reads TGCAGTGCTAGGTTGGGGGGGCCATTCCAAGAGACCCAGTACTTC.

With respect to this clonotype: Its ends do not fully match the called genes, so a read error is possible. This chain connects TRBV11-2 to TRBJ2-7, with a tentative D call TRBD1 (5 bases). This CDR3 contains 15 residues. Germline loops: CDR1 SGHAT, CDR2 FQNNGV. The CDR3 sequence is CASSLVLRQPYEQYF. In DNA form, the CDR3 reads TGTGCTAGCAGCTTAGTTCTACGACAGCCTTACGAGCAGTACTTC.

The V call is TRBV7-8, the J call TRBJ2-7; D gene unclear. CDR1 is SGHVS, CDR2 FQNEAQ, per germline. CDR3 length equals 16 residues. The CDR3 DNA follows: TGTGTCAGTAGCTTAGATGGGCTCGGCAGTTCCTACGAGCAGTACTTC. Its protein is CVSSLDGLGSSYEQYF.

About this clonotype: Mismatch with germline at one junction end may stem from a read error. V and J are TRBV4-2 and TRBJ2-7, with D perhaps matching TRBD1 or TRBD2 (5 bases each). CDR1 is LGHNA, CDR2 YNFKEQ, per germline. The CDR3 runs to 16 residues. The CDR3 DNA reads TGTACCAGCAGCCAACAAGGGGCGGGTGCGTCCTACGAGCAGTACTTC. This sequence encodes CTSSQQGAGASYEQYF.

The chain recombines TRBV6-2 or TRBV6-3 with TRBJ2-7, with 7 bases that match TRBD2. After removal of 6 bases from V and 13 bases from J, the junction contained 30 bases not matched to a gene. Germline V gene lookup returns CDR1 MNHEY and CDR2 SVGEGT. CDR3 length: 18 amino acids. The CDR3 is CASRPWGESREAPLEHYF. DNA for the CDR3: TGTGCCAGCAGACCATGGGGGGAAAGCCGGGAGGCCCCCCTCGAACATTACTTC.

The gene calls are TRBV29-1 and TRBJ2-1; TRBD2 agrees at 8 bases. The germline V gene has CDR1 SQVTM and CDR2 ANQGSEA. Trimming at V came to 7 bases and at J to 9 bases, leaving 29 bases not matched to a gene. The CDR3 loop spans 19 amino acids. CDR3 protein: CSGRGGRGSPPSRSSEQFF. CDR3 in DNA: TGCAGCGGCCGGGGGGGGCGCGGGAGCCCGCCATCGAGGAGCAGTGAGCAGTTCTTC.

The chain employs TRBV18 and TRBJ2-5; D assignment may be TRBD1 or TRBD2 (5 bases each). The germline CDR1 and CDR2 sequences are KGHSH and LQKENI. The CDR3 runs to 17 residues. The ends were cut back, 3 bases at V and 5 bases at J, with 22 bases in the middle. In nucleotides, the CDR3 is TGTGCCAGCTCACCGGTTCTATCGACAACGGGGCAGGAGACCCAGTACTTC. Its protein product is CASSPVLSTTGQETQYF.

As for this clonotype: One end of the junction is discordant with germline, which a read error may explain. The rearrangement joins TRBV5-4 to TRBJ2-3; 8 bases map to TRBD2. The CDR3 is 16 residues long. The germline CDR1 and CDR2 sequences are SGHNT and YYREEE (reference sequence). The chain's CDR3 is CASSPIEREPGDTLIF. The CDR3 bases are TGTGCCAGCAGCCCTATCGAGCGGGAGCCGGGAGATACGCTGATTTTT.

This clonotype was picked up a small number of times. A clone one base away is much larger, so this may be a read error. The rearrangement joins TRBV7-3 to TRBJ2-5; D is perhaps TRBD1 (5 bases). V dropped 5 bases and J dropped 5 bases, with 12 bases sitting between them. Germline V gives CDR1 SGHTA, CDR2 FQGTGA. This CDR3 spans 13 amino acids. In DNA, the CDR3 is TGTGCCAGCAGCCAAGACAGACACGAGACCCAGTACTTC. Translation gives CASSQDRHETQYF.

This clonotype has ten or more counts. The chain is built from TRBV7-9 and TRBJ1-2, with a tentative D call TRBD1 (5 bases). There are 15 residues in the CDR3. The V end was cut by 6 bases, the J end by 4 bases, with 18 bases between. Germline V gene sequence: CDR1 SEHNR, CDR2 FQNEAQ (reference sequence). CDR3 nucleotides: TGTGCCAGCAGTGCTGAGGGGAGGGCAGTCTATGGCTACACCTTC. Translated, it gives CASSAEGRAVYGYTF.

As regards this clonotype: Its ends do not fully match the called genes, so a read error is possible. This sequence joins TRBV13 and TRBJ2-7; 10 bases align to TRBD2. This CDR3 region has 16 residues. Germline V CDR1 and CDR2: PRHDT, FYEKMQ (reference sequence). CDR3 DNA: TGTGCCAGCTGCTACCTAGCGGGAGAGTCAGTGTACGAGGAGTACTTC. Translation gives CASCYLAGESVYEEYF.

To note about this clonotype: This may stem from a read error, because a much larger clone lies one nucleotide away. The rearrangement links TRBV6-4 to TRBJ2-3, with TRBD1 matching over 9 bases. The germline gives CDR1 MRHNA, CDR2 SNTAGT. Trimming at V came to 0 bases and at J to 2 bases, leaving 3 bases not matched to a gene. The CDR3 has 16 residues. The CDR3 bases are TGTGCCAGCAGTGACTCGGGGACAGGGAACACAGATACGCAGTATTTT. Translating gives CASSDSGTGNTDTQYF.

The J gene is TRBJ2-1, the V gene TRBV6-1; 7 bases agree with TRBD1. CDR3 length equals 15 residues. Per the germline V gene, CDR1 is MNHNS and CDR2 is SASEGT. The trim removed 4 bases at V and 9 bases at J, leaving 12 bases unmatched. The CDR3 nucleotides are TGTGCCAGCAGTGTCAAACAGGGGAGTCGGGCTGAGCAGTTCTTC. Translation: CASSVKQGSRAEQFF.

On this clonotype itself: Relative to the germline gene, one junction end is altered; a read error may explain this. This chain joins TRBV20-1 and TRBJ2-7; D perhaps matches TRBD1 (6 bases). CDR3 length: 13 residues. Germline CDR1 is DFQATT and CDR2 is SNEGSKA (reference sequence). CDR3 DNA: TGCAATGCTAGAGTCGTTAGCAGGGGCGAGCAGTACTTC. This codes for CNARVVSRGEQYF.